Below, one T cell receptor (beta chain) is given with its context. This record belongs to a study of blood T cells in healthy people across ages. From germline, CDR1 is MNHNY and CDR2 SVGAGI (reference sequence). The CDR3 is 10 residues long. The germline V and J ends were trimmed by 6 bases and 15 bases, with 9 bases remaining between them. Primed by a sample-barcoded 5' primer and a J-beta primer mix, a second PCR proceeded for about 6 to 12 cycles. TCRdb independently ran MiXCR on the 5' RACE reads; one entry per CDR3 protein. The table records around 1,000,000 distinct CDR3 sequences, 25% of them present only once. The data also belong to a second study, concerning T cells of mothers and their children.

The rearrangement joins TRBV6-6 to TRBJ1-6; D not certain. The sequencing sample was made of blood. The receptor was derived from a girl aged 2 to 10 in good health. CDR3 in DNA: TGTGCCAGCAGGGACCGACGCCTCCACTTT. It translates to CASRDRRLHF.